Listed below are T cell receptor beta chains from one sample, sequenced in a study of blood T cell repertoires in COVID-19. Assay used: immunoSEQ multiplex PCR; TCRdb lists only in-frame clones, some missing. The sample records 250,000 to 350,000 clones, approximately 83% being singletons. The sequencing input was peripheral blood. The receptors stem from a person between 70 and 80 years old with COVID-19, enrolled during active disease. Both conserved end residues are part of each CDR3. Each record gives: J gene, CDR3 length, V gene, D gene, clone size, CDR3 DNA, CDR3 protein. A D gene is named only where the DNA matches it firmly. Some rows mark clone size as missing; the rest say once, few, many or name a class of expanded clone.

>TRBJ1-2|13|TRBV5-4|TRBD1|.
TGTGCCAGCAGCTCACAGGGGGGGTATGGCTACACCTTC
CASSSQGGYGYTF
>TRBJ1-4|17|TRBV28|TRBD1|.
TGTGCCAGCAGGTCCGGGACAGGGAATTCGGCTAATGAAAAACTGTTTTTT
CASRSGTGNSANEKLFF
>TRBJ2-4|13|TRBV19|.|.
TGTGCCAGTAGTATGGAGCGAGGCTTGATTCAGTACTTC
CASSMERGLIQYF
>TRBJ2-1|14|TRBV7-2|.|.
TGTGCCAGCAGCTTAGTGCAGAACAACAATGAGCAGTTCTTC
CASSLVQNNNEQFF
>TRBJ1-1|13|TRBV2|TRBD1|.
TGTGCCAGCAGTTGGACAGGGGACACTGAAGCTTTCTTT
CASSWTGDTEAFF
>TRBJ2-1|15|TRBV24-1|TRBD2|.
TGTGCCACCAGTGAAAATAGCGGGGCCTACAATGAGCAGTTCTTC
CATSENSGAYNEQFF
>TRBJ2-7|15|TRBV5-1|TRBD2|once
TGCGCCAGCAGCTTGGTAGGGACTACCTACTACGAGCAGTACTTC
CASSLVGTTYYEQYF
>TRBJ2-2|12|TRBV5-6|.|.
TGTGCCAGCAGCGTCGGGATCGGGGAGCTGTTTTTT
CASSVGIGELFF
>TRBJ1-1|11|TRBV28|TRBD1|.
TGTGCCAGCAAGACAGGGATTGAAGCTTTCTTT
CASKTGIEAFF
>TRBJ1-3|15|TRBV2|.|.
TGTGCCAGCGGTCGTCAGGGATACTCTGGAAACACCATATATTTT
CASGRQGYSGNTIYF
>TRBJ1-5|15|TRBV19|TRBD1|.
TGTGCCAGTAGTATAGGGGGACAGATTCCTACGCCCCAGCATTTT
CASSIGGQIPTPQHF
>TRBJ1-5|15|TRBV5-1|.|.
TGCGCCAGCAGCTTGGTAGGGGCTAGCAATCAGCCCCAGCATTTT
CASSLVGASNQPQHF
>TRBJ2-5|16|TRBV27|.|.
TGTGCCAGCAGTTTTAAGGGGGAGGGTAGATGGGAGACCCAGTACTTC
CASSFKGEGRWETQYF
>TRBJ1-2|15|TRBV9|TRBD1|.
TGTGCCAGCAGCGTAGTTGGGACAGGAATCTATGGCTACACCTTC
CASSVVGTGIYGYTF
>TRBJ1-4|16|TRBV28|TRBD1|.
TGTGCCAGCAGCCCACCTGGACAGGATTCTAATGAAAAACTGTTTTTT
CASSPPGQDSNEKLFF
>TRBJ2-7|15|TRBV3-1/TRBV3-2|.|.
TGTGCCAGCAGCCAAGGCCCGGAGGGTGGCTACGAGCAGTACTTC
CASSQGPEGGYEQYF
>TRBJ1-3|13|TRBV6-5|.|.
TGTGCCAGCAGTTTCAGCTCTGGAAACACCATATATTTT
CASSFSSGNTIYF
>TRBJ1-1|16|TRBV19|.|.
TGTGCCAGTAGTCGGGCCCTACAGGAGCTGAACACTGAAGCTTTCTTT
CASSRALQELNTEAFF
>TRBJ1-4|14|TRBV5-5|.|.
TGTGCCAGCAGCTTGGGGGGGCTGGGTGAAAAACTGTTTTTT
CASSLGGLGEKLFF
>TRBJ1-3|12|TRBV15|.|.
TGTGCCACTGCGGCGGTGGGAAACACCATATATTTT
CATAAVGNTIYF
>TRBJ2-2|16|TRBV18|.|.
TGTGCCAGCTCACTGGGGCTCGTGGGGAACACCGGGGAGCTGTTTTTT
CASSLGLVGNTGELFF
>TRBJ2-5|14|TRBV11-2|TRBD1|.
TGTGCCAGCAGCTTAGGACAGGGGGCGGAGACCCAGTACTTC
CASSLGQGAETQYF
>TRBJ1-6|15|TRBV28|TRBD1|.
TGTGCCAGCAGTTTAGGGGGACAGGGACACTCACCCCTCCACTTT
CASSLGGQGHSPLHF
>TRBJ2-2|15|TRBV19|.|.
TGTGCCAGTAGTATCGTAAGGATTGGAGGCGGGGAGCTGTTTTTT
CASSIVRIGGGELFF
>TRBJ2-5|14|TRBV7-3|TRBD1|.
TGTGCCAGCAGCCCGACGTACAGGGGAGAGACCCAGTACTTC
CASSPTYRGETQYF
>TRBJ1-2|15|TRBV6-6|TRBD1|.
TGTGCCAGCAGGCCTCCGGGACAGGGGGCGAAAGGCTACACCTTC
CASRPPGQGAKGYTF
>TRBJ1-1|11|TRBV18|.|.
TGTGCCAGCTCATCGACAGGTGAAGCTTTCTTT
CASSSTGEAFF
>TRBJ1-3|14|TRBV10-3|.|.
TGTGCCATCTCGGTTTCAGGGAACGGAAACACCATATATTTT
CAISVSGNGNTIYF
>TRBJ2-5|15|TRBV6-1|TRBD2|.
TGTGCCAGCAGTGACGCGACTAGCGGGAAAGAGACCCAGTACTTC
CASSDATSGKETQYF
>TRBJ2-2|14|TRBV10-3|TRBD2|.
TGTGCCAGCCATAGCGGGGGGAACACCGGGGAGCTGTTTTTT
CASHSGGNTGELFF
>TRBJ2-1|14|TRBV13|TRBD1|.
TGTGCCAGCAGCTTGCAGGGGGTACACAATGAGCAGTTCTTC
CASSLQGVHNEQFF
>TRBJ2-7|15|TRBV2|TRBD2|.
TGTGCCAGCAGTGCGGAGTGGGCTAGCGGGAAACTTTCGTACTTC
CASSAEWASGKLSYF
>TRBJ2-3|18|TRBV5-4|TRBD1|.
TGTGCCAGCAGTCCACGTCCCCGACAGGGGGTTTTCTTAAATACGCAGTATTTT
CASSPRPRQGVFLNTQYF
>TRBJ2-1|15|TRBV6-2/TRBV6-3|TRBD2|.
TGTGCCAGCAGTAGGCGGACTAGCGGGAGGGATGAGCAGTTCTTC
CASSRRTSGRDEQFF
>TRBJ2-3|15|TRBV7-2|.|.
TGTGCCAGCAGCCCCCGTCGGGGGAGGATAGATACGCAGTATTTT
CASSPRRGRIDTQYF
>TRBJ1-1|14|TRBV5-4|TRBD1|.
TGTGCCAGCAGCGTATCGACAGGGGGGAGGGAAGCTTTCTTT
CASSVSTGGREAFF
>TRBJ1-1|13|TRBV6-2/TRBV6-3|.|.
TGTGCCAGCAGTCTCTTACATACCACTGAAGCTTTCTTT
CASSLLHTTEAFF
>TRBJ1-5|17|TRBV6-1|.|.
TGTGCCAGCAGTGCTCCTCCCGGCACAGGCACAGGGCAGCCCCAGCATTTT
CASSAPPGTGTGQPQHF
>TRBJ1-5|14|TRBV2|.|few
TGTGCCAGCACCCAGGGCAGGGGAGACCAGCCCCAGCATTTT
CASTQGRGDQPQHF
>TRBJ2-2|13|TRBV29-1|.|.
TGCAGCGTCCGGGATATGAACACCGGGGAGCTGTTTTTT
CSVRDMNTGELFF
>TRBJ1-4|17|TRBV7-9|.|.
TGTGCCAGCAGCTTATTCGCCAGGGGAAGCTTTGGGGAAAAACTGTTTTTT
CASSLFARGSFGEKLFF
>TRBJ2-7|13|TRBV5-4|TRBD2|.
TGTGCCAGCAGCTTAATTAGCGGGGACGAGCAGTACTTC
CASSLISGDEQYF